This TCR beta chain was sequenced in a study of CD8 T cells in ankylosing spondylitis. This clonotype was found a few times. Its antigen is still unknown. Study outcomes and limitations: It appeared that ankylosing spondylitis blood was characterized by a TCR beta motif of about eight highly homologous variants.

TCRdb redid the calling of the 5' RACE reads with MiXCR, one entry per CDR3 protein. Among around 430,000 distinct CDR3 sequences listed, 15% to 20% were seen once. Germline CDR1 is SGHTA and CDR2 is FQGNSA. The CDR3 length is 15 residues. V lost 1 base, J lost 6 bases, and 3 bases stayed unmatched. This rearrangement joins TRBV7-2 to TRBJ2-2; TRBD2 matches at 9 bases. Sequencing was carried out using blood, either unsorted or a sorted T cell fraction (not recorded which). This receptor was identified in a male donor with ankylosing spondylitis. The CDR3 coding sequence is TGTGCCAGCAGCTTAGAGATAGCGGGAGCCGGGGAGCTGTTTTTT. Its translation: CASSLEIAGAGELFF.